This passage covers 30 T cell receptor beta chains from one sample sequenced in a study of blood T cell repertoires in COVID-19. Assay used: immunoSEQ multiplex PCR; TCRdb lists only in-frame clones, some missing. The sample consists of about 200,000 clones, more than 85% of them appearing once. Sequenced sample: peripheral blood. The source of these receptors is a man aged 55 to 70 with COVID-19, enrolled during active disease.

In this sample, this clone turned up a few times. The chain recombines TRBV2 with TRBJ1-5, with D unresolved. This CDR3 region has 14 residues. V gave up 9 bases and J gave up 6 bases, with 18 bases separating them. Germline lookup yields CDR1 SNHLY and CDR2 FYNNEI. The CDR3, as DNA: TGTGCCAGTTCCGGGGTTGGAGGTTCTCAGCCCCAGCATTTT. Its protein is CASSGVGGSQPQHF.

J is TRBJ1-2 and V is TRBV7-3, with 8 bases that match TRBD1. Germline CDR1 reads SGHTA; CDR2 reads FQGTGA. This CDR3 has 14 amino acids. J lost 8 bases, V lost 7 bases, and 12 bases had no gene match. The CDR3 spells CASIYFPGGSGYTF. For the CDR3, the DNA is TGTGCCAGCATCTATTTCCCAGGGGGCTCAGGCTACACCTTC.

V usage is TRBV7-2 and J usage is TRBJ1-2, with 8 bases lining up with TRBD1. Trimming removed 6 bases from V and 8 bases from J; junction bases left unmatched: 5. Germline loops: CDR1 SGHTA, CDR2 FQGNSA. The CDR3 is made up of 12 amino acids. CDR3 region: CASSRQGYGYTF. The CDR3 coding sequence is TGTGCCAGCAGTAGACAGGGGTACGGCTACACCTTC.

This clone is a singleton in its sample. V is TRBV19 and J is TRBJ2-7; D is possibly TRBD1 (6 bases). Per the germline V gene, CDR1 is LNHDA and CDR2 is SQIVND (reference sequence). The CDR3 totals 13 residues. V was pared by 5 bases and J by 7 bases, with 15 bases between. The CDR3 coding sequence is TGTGCCAGTAGTGCCTCACAGGGTTGGGAGCAGTACTTC. Protein: CASSASQGWEQYF.

The rearrangement uses TRBV28 and TRBJ1-6; 8 bases are shared with TRBD1. CDR1 and CDR2 (germline): MDHEN, SYDVKM. The V gene end was trimmed by 3 bases and the J gene end by 7 bases; junction bases not matched to a gene: 11. The CDR3 consists of 17 residues. This CDR3 is CASSLVGPGGGNSPLHF. The DNA for the CDR3 is TGTGCCAGCAGTTTGGTAGGGCCAGGGGGCGGAAATTCACCCCTCCACTTT.

The chain combines TRBV11-2 with TRBJ2-3, with D possibly TRBD2 on 6 matching bases. Germline CDR1 and CDR2: SGHAT and FQNNGV. The CDR3 is 15 residues long. The ends were cut back, 2 bases at V and 1 base at J, with 10 bases in the middle. The CDR3 nucleotides read TGTGCCAGCAGCTTATTGTTAGCGGGCACAGATACGCAGTATTTT. Amino acids: CASSLLLAGTDTQYF.

J is TRBJ2-7 and V is TRBV7-2, with 14 bases matching TRBD2. V trimming: 0 bases; J trimming: 7 bases; junction bases outside the gene matches: 8. Germline-derived CDR1 and CDR2 are SGHTA and FQGNSA. This CDR3 region has 17 residues. CDR3 region: CASSLARTSGRLSEQYF. In DNA form, the CDR3 reads TGTGCCAGCAGCTTAGCGAGGACTAGCGGGAGGTTGAGTGAGCAGTACTTC. The full variable domain, with the rest looked up from reference TRBV7-2 and TRBJ2-7, is GAGVSQSPSNKVTEKGKDVELRCDPISGHTALYWYRQSLGQGLEFLIYFQGNSAPDKSGLPSDRFSAERTGGSVSTLTIQRTQQEDSAVYLCASSLARTSGRLSEQYFGPGTRLTVT.

The genes are TRBV5-6 and TRBJ2-3; 10 bases align to TRBD2. Germline assignment: CDR1 SGHDT and CDR2 YYEEEE. V dropped 0 bases and J dropped 9; count of bases not matched to a gene: 7. The CDR3 totals 15 residues. The CDR3 DNA sequence: TGTGCCAGCAGCTTGGCGGCTAGCGGGGGAGGAACGCAGTATTTT. Its translation is CASSLAASGGGTQYF.

The chain joins TRBV6-5 to TRBJ2-3, with 11 positions matching TRBD2. The germline gives CDR1 MNHEY, CDR2 SVGAGI. The ends lost 3 bases at V and 0 bases at J; junction bases unmatched: 2. This CDR3 has 16 residues. CDR3 bases: TGTGCCAGCAGTTATTTAGCGGGAGGGAGCACAGATACGCAGTATTTT. Its protein product is CASSYLAGGSTDTQYF.

V gene TRBV29-1 combines with J gene TRBJ1-1; D is unclear. Per the germline V gene, CDR1 is SQVTM and CDR2 is ANQGSEA. The V end was cut by 7 bases, the J end by 1 base, with 10 bases between. This CDR3 comprises 12 residues. CDR3 in DNA: TGCAGCGCCACTAGGACGAACACTGAAGCTTTCTTT. This encodes CSATRTNTEAFF.

V gene TRBV7-3 combines with J gene TRBJ2-1, with a tentative D call TRBD2 (7 bases). The CDR3 consists of 15 residues. Trimming cost V 6 bases and J 7 bases, with 19 bases left between them. Germline values: CDR1 SGHTA, CDR2 FQGTGA. In DNA, the CDR3 is TGTGCCAGCAGTCCCTCTACGGGGGGCCTAAATGAGCAGTTCTTC. It encodes CASSPSTGGLNEQFF.

This sequence joins TRBV7-9 and TRBJ1-1; 7 nucleotides line up with TRBD1. Per germline, CDR1 SEHNR and CDR2 FQNEAQ (reference sequence). Losses at the gene ends were 5 bases for V and 0 bases for J; bases not matched to a gene: 3. This CDR3 has 14 amino acids. Here the CDR3 reads CASSPGQLNTEAFF. The CDR3 nucleotides read TGTGCCAGCAGCCCGGGACAGCTGAACACTGAAGCTTTCTTT. The whole variable domain, remainder taken from reference TRBV7-9 and TRBJ1-1, is DTGVSQNPRHKITKRGQNVTFRCDPISEHNRLYWYRQTLGQGPEFLTYFQNEAQLEKSRLLSDRFSAERPKGSFSTLEIQRTEQGDSAMYLCASSPGQLNTEAFFGQGTRLTVV.

The rearrangement links TRBV18 to TRBJ2-3; TRBD1 agrees at 11 bases. The CDR3 is 16 amino acids. Germline V gene lookup returns CDR1 KGHSH and CDR2 LQKENI. V dropped 3 bases and J dropped 1; count of bases not matched to a gene: 3. The CDR3 bases are TGTGCCAGCTCACCCGGACAGGGGGCTGGCACAGATACGCAGTATTTT. As protein: CASSPGQGAGTDTQYF.

The rearrangement uses TRBV24-1 and TRBJ2-2; 8 nucleotides match TRBD2. V gave up 1 base and J gave up 2 bases; unmatched junction bases: 2. CDR1 is KGHDR and CDR2 is SFDVKD in the germline V gene. The CDR3 extends over 16 amino acids. DNA of the CDR3: TGTGCCACCAGTGATTTTGCGGGGGGTAACACCGGGGAGCTGTTTTTT. Translated: CATSDFAGGNTGELFF.

The chain employs TRBV5-1 and TRBJ2-7; D may be TRBD1 (6 bases). Per the germline V gene, CDR1 is SGHRS and CDR2 is YFSETQ. V was trimmed by 2 bases and J by 0 bases, leaving 9 bases between them. There are 14 residues in the CDR3. DNA of the CDR3: TGCGCCAGCAGCTTCCGACAGGACTCCTACGAGCAGTACTTC. Translated: CASSFRQDSYEQYF.

This chain uses TRBV12-5 with TRBJ2-2; 7 positions agree with TRBD1. The length of the CDR3 is 15 residues. Germline V CDR1 and CDR2: LGHNT, FRNRAP. J lost 1 base, V lost 3 bases, and 2 bases had no gene match. The CDR3: CASGFRQGNTGELFF. CDR3 nucleotides: TGTGCTAGTGGTTTTCGACAGGGGAACACCGGGGAGCTGTTTTTT.

The chain employs TRBV25-1 and TRBJ2-7; the D is unclear. Looked up from germline, CDR1 is MGHDK and CDR2 is SYGVNS. The CDR3 contains 13 residues. The germline V and J ends were trimmed by 1 base and 7 bases, with 11 bases remaining between them. The CDR3: CASSEWQVGEQYF. The DNA of the CDR3 is TGTGCCAGCAGTGAATGGCAGGTTGGAGAGCAGTACTTC.

The chain uses TRBV12-3 or TRBV12-4 and TRBJ2-7; D gene unclear. The CDR3 runs 11 residues. Trimming pared 8 bases from V and 2 bases from J, leaving 7 bases between. The CDR3 loop is CASSQAYEQYF. The DNA of the CDR3 is TGTGCCAGCTCCCAGGCCTACGAGCAGTACTTC.

The chain couples TRBV5-5 to TRBJ2-7, with TRBD1 as a possible D gene (5 bases). The ends were cut back, 3 bases at V and 4 bases at J, with 26 bases in the middle. The CDR3 contains 18 residues. In germline, CDR1 is SGHKS, CDR2 YYEKEE (reference sequence). In DNA form, the CDR3 reads TGTGCCAGCAGCTCAAATCTTGCCAGGGCAGCCACGACTTACGAGCAGTACTTC. Translating gives CASSSNLARAATTYEQYF.

The J gene is TRBJ2-1, the V gene TRBV5-4; the D is unclear. The CDR3 covers 13 residues. Trimming cost V 9 bases and J 10 bases, with 20 bases left between them. Germline V CDR1 and CDR2: SGHNT, YYREEE (reference sequence). DNA of the CDR3: TGTGCCACCACCACAAGCCCGCTGGAGGAGCAGTTCTTC. Protein: CATTTSPLEEQFF.

This rearrangement joins TRBV4-2 to TRBJ2-7, with D perhaps matching TRBD1 (6 bases). The germline V and J ends were trimmed by 0 bases and 4 bases, with 19 bases remaining between them. This CDR3 contains 17 residues. CDR1 and CDR2 (germline): LGHNA, YNFKEQ. Here the CDR3 DNA reads TGTGCCAGCAGCCAAGATGTGAAGGGACACTCCCCGTACGAGCAGTACTTC. Translated: CASSQDVKGHSPYEQYF.

On this clone: One end of the junction fails to match germline, which may point to a read error. The rearrangement uses TRBV7-7 and TRBJ2-7, with D tentatively TRBD1 (6 bases). This CDR3 region has 22 residues. Germline V gene data show CDR1 as SSHAT and CDR2 as FNYEAQ (reference sequence). The CDR3: CASSLGQPAPSTPAPIPYEQYF. The CDR3 DNA follows: TGTGCTAGCAGCTTAGGACAGCCGGCCCCTAGTACCCCGGCTCCTATTCCCTACGAGCAGTACTTC.

J is TRBJ2-1 and V is TRBV5-1; 11 bases are a match to TRBD2. The CDR3 consists of 15 residues. Germline CDR1 and CDR2: SGHRS and YFSETQ. The junction had 4 bases not matched to a gene; V was cut back by 0 bases and J by 8 bases. The CDR3 DNA follows: TGCGCCAGCAGCTTGGGACTAGCGGGAATCGATGAGCAGTTCTTC. Translating gives CASSLGLAGIDEQFF.

This rearrangement joins TRBV30 to TRBJ2-2; weak D call: TRBD1 (6 bases). CDR1 is GTSNPN, CDR2 SVGIG, per germline (reference sequence). Deletions cut 2 bases from V and 1 base from J, with 17 bases between. The CDR3 contains 17 residues. The CDR3 DNA is TGTGCCTGGAGTACAGGGAGAGTGTCCCGGAACACCGGGGAGCTGTTTTTT. The encoded protein is CAWSTGRVSRNTGELFF.

This CDR3 is CSAGVDTQYF. The CDR3 bases are TGCAGCGCCGGTGTGGATACGCAGTATTTT. The V and J genes are TRBV29-1 and TRBJ2-3; no definite D call. This CDR3 has 10 amino acids. V gave up 7 bases and J gave up 6 bases, with 8 bases separating them. Germline loops: CDR1 SQVTM, CDR2 ANQGSEA.

This chain links TRBV7-2 with TRBJ1-1, with 7 positions matching TRBD1. The V gene end was trimmed by 5 bases and the J gene end by 5 bases; junction bases not matched to a gene: 8. This CDR3 comprises 14 residues. Per the germline V gene, CDR1 is SGHTA and CDR2 is FQGNSA. In DNA, the CDR3 is TGTGCCAGCAGCATAAACAGGGGAAGGACTGAAGCTTTCTTT. Protein sequence: CASSINRGRTEAFF. The entire variable domain, with the rest obtained from reference TRBV7-2 and TRBJ1-1, is as follows: GAGVSQSPSNKVTEKGKDVELRCDPISGHTALYWYRQSLGQGLEFLIYFQGNSAPDKSGLPSDRFSAERTGGSVSTLTIQRTQQEDSAVYLCASSINRGRTEAFFGQGTRLTVV.

The genes are TRBV28 and TRBJ2-5; a weak D match, TRBD1 (6 bases). V was trimmed by 6 bases and J by 9 bases, leaving 20 bases between them. This CDR3 is 14 amino acids long. In germline, CDR1 is MDHEN, CDR2 SYDVKM. The CDR3 sequence is CASSGWDKPESQYF. The DNA of the CDR3 is TGTGCCAGCAGCGGATGGGACAAGCCTGAATCCCAGTACTTC. The variable domain in full, with the rest retrieved from reference TRBV28 and TRBJ2-5, is DVKVTQSSRYLVKRTGEKVFLECVQDMDHENMFWYRQDPGLGLRLIYFSYDVKMKEKGDIPEGYSVSREKKERFSLILESASTNQTSMYLCASSGWDKPESQYFGPGTRLLVL.

V usage is TRBV9 and J usage is TRBJ1-1, with TRBD1 identical over 7 bases. Germline values: CDR1 SGDLS, CDR2 YYNGEE. With V trimmed by 0 bases and J by 1 base, 6 bases remained unmatched. The CDR3 loop spans 16 amino acids. DNA of the CDR3: TGTGCCAGCAGCGTAGTAGGGGGCACCACGAACACTGAAGCTTTCTTT. Its protein is CASSVVGGTTNTEAFF.

V usage is TRBV9 and J usage is TRBJ2-5; D may be TRBD1 (6 bases). Germline assignment: CDR1 SGDLS and CDR2 YYNGEE. The V gene lost 4 bases and the J gene lost 1 base, with 11 bases spanning the gap. CDR3 length: 14 residues. The CDR3, as DNA: TGTGCCAGCAGCTCCGGACAGCTCCAAGAGACCCAGTACTTC. Translating it yields CASSSGQLQETQYF. Complete variable domain (other parts from reference TRBV9 and TRBJ2-5): DSGVTQTPKHLITATGQRVTLRCSPRSGDLSVYWYQQSLDQGLQFLIQYYNGEERAKGNILERFSAQQFPDLHSELNLSSLELGDSALYFCASSSGQLQETQYFGPGTRLLVL.

This clone was observed once. The chain uses TRBV6-5 and TRBJ1-2; D call uncertain. Trimming pared 9 bases from V and 8 bases from J, leaving 13 bases between. CDR3 length equals 11 residues. Germline lookup yields CDR1 MNHEY and CDR2 SVGAGI. This CDR3 is CASRLEVGYTF. The CDR3, as DNA: TGTGCCAGTAGGCTGGAGGTCGGCTACACCTTC.